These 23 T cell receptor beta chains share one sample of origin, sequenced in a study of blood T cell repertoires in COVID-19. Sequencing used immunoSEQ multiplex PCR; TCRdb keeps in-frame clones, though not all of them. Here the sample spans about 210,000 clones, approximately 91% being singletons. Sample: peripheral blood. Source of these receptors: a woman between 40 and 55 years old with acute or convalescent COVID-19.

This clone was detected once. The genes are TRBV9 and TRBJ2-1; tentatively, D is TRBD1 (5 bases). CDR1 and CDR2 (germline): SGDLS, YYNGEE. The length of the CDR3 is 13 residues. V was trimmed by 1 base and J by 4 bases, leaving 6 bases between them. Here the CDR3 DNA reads TGTGCCAGCAGCGTACAGGGTTACAATGAGCAGTTCTTC. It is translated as CASSVQGYNEQFF.

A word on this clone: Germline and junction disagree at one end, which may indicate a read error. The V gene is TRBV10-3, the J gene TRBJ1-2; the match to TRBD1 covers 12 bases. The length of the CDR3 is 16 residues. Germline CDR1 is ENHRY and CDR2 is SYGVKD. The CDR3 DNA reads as TGTGCCAGCAGTTTCGGGACAGGGGGCGCTTCGGGCGGCTACACCTTC. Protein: CASSFGTGGASGGYTF.

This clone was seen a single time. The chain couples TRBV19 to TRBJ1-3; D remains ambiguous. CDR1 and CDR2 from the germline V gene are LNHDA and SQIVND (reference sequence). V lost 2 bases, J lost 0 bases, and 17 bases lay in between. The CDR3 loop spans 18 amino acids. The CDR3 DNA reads TGTGCCAGTAGTATACGAGGAGCCACTCCGAGCTCTGGAAACACCATATATTTT. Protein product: CASSIRGATPSSGNTIYF. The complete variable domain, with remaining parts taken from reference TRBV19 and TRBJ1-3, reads DGGITQSPKYLFRKEGQNVTLSCEQNLNHDAMYWYRQDPGQGLRLIYYSQIVNDFQKGDIAEGYSVSREKKESFPLTVTSAQKNPTAFYLCASSIRGATPSSGNTIYFGEGSWLTVV.

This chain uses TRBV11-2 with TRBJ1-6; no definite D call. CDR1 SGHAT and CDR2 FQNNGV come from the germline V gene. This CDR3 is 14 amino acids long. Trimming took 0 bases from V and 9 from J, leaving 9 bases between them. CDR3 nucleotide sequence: TGTGCCAGCAGCTTAGAGAATCACGGTTCACCCCTCCACTTT. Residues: CASSLENHGSPLHF.

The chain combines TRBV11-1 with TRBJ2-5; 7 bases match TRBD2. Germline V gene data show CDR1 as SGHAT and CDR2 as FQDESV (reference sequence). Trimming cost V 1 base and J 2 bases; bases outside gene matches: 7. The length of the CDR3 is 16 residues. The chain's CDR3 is CASSLDGGGFQETQYF. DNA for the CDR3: TGTGCCAGCAGCTTAGATGGGGGGGGATTTCAAGAGACCCAGTACTTC.

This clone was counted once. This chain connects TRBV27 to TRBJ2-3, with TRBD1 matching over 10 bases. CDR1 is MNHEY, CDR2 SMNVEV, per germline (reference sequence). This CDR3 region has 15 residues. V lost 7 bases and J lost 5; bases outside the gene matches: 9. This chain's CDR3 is CASNQGQGGIDTQYF. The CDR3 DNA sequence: TGTGCCAGCAACCAAGGACAGGGGGGGATAGATACGCAGTATTTT.

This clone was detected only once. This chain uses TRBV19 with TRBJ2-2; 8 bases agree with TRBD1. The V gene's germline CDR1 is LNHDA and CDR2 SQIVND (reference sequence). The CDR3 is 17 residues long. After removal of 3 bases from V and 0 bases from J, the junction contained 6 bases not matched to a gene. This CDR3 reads CASSIGTGDTNTGELFF. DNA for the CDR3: TGTGCCAGTAGTATCGGGACAGGAGATACGAACACCGGGGAGCTGTTTTTT.

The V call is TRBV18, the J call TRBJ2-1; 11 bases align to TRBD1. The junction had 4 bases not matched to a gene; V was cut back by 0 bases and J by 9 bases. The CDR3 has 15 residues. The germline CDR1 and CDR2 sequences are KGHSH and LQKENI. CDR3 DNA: TGTGCCAGCTCACCACCCGGGACAGGGGGAGGTGAGCAGTTCTTC. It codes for CASSPPGTGGGEQFF.

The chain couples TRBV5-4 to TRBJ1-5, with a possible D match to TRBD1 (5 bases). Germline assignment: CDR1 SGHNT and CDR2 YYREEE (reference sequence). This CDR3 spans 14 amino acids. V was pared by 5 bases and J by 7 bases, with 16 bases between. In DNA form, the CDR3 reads TGTGCCAGCAGTAGTGCCCCCTCAGGGCAGCCCCAGCATTTT. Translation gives CASSSAPSGQPQHF.

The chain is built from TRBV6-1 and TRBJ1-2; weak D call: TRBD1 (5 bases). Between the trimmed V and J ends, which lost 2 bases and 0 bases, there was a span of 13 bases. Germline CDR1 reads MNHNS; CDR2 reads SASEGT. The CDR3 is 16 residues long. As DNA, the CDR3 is TGTGCCAGCAGTGAAATAACCCGACAGACTAACTATGGCTACACCTTC. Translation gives CASSEITRQTNYGYTF.

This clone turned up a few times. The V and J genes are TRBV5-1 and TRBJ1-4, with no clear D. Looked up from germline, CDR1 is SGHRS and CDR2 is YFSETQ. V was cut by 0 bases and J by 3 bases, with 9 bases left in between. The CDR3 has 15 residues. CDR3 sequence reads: CASSLAPGSNEKLFF. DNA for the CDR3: TGCGCCAGCAGCTTGGCCCCGGGATCTAATGAAAAACTGTTTTTT.

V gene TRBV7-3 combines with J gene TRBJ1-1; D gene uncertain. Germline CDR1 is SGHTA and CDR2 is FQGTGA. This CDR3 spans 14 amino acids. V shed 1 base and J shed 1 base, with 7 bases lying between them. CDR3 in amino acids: CASSLSPRNTEAFF. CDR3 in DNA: TGTGCCAGCAGCTTAAGCCCCAGGAACACTGAAGCTTTCTTT.

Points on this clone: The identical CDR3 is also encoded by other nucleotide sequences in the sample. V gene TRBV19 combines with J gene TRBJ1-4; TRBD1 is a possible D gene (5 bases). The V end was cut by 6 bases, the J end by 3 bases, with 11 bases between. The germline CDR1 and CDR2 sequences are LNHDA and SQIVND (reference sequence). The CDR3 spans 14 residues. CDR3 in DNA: TGTGCCAGTAGCAGGGCAGGTGCTAATGAAAAACTGTTTTTT. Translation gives CASSRAGANEKLFF.

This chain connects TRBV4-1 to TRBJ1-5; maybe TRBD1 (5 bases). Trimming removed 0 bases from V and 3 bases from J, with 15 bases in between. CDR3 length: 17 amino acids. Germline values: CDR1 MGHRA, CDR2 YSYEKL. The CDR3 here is CASSQEFMSTVNQPQHF. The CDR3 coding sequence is TGCGCCAGCAGCCAAGAATTTATGTCGACAGTCAATCAGCCCCAGCATTTT.

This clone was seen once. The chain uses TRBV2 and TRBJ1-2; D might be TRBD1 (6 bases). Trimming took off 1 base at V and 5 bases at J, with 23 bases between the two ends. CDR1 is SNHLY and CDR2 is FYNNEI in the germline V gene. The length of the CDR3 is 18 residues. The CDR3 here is CASSEERRGLRTQYGYTF. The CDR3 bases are TGTGCCAGCAGTGAAGAACGAAGGGGGTTGAGAACACAGTATGGCTACACCTTC.

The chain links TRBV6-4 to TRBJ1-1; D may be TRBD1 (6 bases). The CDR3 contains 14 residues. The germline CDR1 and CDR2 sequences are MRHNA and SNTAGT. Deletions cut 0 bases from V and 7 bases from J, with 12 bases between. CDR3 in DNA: TGTGCCAGCAGTGACTCGAGGGGGGGGGATGAAGCTTTCTTT. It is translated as CASSDSRGGDEAFF.

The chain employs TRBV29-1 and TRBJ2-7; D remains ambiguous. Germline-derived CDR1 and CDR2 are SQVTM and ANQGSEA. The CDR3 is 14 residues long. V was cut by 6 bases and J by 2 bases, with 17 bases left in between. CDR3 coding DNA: TGCAGCGTGACCCCGGCAGGCTATCCCTACGAGCAGTACGTC. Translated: CSVTPAGYPYEQYV.

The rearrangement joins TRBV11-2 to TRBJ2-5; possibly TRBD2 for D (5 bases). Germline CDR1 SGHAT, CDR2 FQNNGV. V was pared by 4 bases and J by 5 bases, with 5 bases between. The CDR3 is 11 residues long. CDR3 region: CASSSGETQYF. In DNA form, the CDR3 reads TGTGCCAGCAGCTCGGGGGAGACCCAGTACTTC. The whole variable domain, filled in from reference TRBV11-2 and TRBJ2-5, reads EAGVAQSPRYKIIEKRQSVAFWCNPISGHATLYWYQQILGQGPKLLIQFQNNGVVDDSQLPKDRFSAERLKGVDSTLKIQPAKLEDSAVYLCASSSGETQYFGPGTRLLVL.

CDR3 sequence: CASSLAVRPGAGVTEAFF. As DNA, the CDR3 is TGTGCCAGCAGCTTGGCTGTAAGGCCAGGGGCTGGGGTCACTGAAGCTTTCTTT. This rearrangement joins TRBV5-5 to TRBJ1-1, with D tentatively TRBD1 (6 bases). CDR1 and CDR2 (germline): SGHKS, YYEKEE (reference sequence). This CDR3 has 18 amino acids. V gave up 0 bases and J gave up 4 bases, with 22 bases separating them.

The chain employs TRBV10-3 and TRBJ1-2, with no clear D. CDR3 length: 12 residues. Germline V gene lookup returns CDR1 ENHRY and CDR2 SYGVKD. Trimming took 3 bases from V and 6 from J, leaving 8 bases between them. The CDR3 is CAISDEGNGYTF. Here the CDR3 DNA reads TGTGCCATCAGTGATGAGGGTAATGGCTACACCTTC.

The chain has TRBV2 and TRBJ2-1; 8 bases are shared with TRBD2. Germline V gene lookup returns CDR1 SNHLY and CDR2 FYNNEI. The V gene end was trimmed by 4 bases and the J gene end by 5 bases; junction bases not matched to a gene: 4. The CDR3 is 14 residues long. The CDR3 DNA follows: TGTGCCAGCAGTGTTCTAGCGGGTAACAATGAGCAGTTCTTC. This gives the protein CASSVLAGNNEQFF.

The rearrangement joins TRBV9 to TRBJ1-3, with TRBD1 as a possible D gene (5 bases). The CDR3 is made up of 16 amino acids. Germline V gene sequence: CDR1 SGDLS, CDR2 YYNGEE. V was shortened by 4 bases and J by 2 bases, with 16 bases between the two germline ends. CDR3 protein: CASSPQGQDTGNTIYF. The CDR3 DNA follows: TGTGCCAGCAGCCCCCAGGGCCAGGATACTGGAAACACCATATATTTT. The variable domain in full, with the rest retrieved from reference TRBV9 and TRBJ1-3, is DSGVTQTPKHLITATGQRVTLRCSPRSGDLSVYWYQQSLDQGLQFLIQYYNGEERAKGNILERFSAQQFPDLHSELNLSSLELGDSALYFCASSPQGQDTGNTIYFGEGSWLTVV.

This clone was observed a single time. The CDR3 DNA sequence: TGTGCCAGCAGCTACCTAGGGAGGACTAGCACAGATACGCAGTATTTT. Protein: CASSYLGRTSTDTQYF. This sequence joins TRBV7-6 and TRBJ2-3; TRBD2 is a possible D gene (6 bases). Germline lookup yields CDR1 SGHVS and CDR2 FNYEAQ. V was trimmed by 4 bases and J by 0 bases, leaving 14 bases between them. The CDR3 extends over 16 amino acids.